The next 8 T cell receptor beta chains were all read from a single sample in a study of breast tumors, draining lymph nodes, adjacent tissues. TCRdb used MiXCR to reprocess the multiplex PCR reads, holding one entry per CDR3 protein. The sample consists of about 94,000 distinct CDR3 sequences, roughly 30% of them appearing once. The lymph nodes were axillary draining lymph nodes from breast cancer patients. The sample was axillary lymph node tissue. The source of these receptors is a female donor with breast cancer. Some clones in this sample may be carry-over from other donors' samples.

At least ten counts were recorded for this clonotype. The chain carries TRBV30 and TRBJ2-3, with 11 bases aligning to TRBD2. Losses at the gene ends were 3 bases for V and 4 bases for J; bases not matched to a gene: 12. CDR1 is GTSNPN, CDR2 SVGIG, per germline (reference sequence). This CDR3 has 17 residues. In DNA form, the CDR3 reads TGTGCCTGGAGAAGGGCTAGCGGGAGGTGGCGGCCAGATACGCAGTATTTT. Its protein is CAWRRASGRWRPDTQYF.

This clonotype was picked up one time. A read error may explain this, as a much larger clone is one base away. The gene calls are TRBV3-1 and TRBJ2-3; no clear D. Germline loops: CDR1 LGHDT, CDR2 YNNKEL (reference sequence). The CDR3 consists of 13 residues. The CDR3 DNA follows: TGTGCCGGCAGCCAGGATCGAAGAAATACGCAGTATTTT. Amino acid sequence: CAGSQDRRNTQYF.

Comment on this clonotype: The DNA is left out, because the CDR3 cannot be placed on it with certainty; the CDR3 is given as TCRdb lists it. The rearrangement uses TRBV7-2 and TRBJ2-1; TRBD2 is the table's D call, not checked against the DNA. A total of 21 residues make up the CDR3, ends included. CDR1 and CDR2 (germline): SGHTA, FQGNSA. The CDR3 sequence is CASSPLCASSHLAGANNEQFF.

In this sample, this clonotype turned up many times. CDR3 in amino acids: CASSLAGTGGNTIYF. The CDR3 bases are TGTGCCAGCAGCTTGGCCGGGACAGGGGGAAACACCATATATTTT. V is TRBV5-8 and J is TRBJ1-3, with 9 bases that match TRBD1. Germline V lookup: CDR1 SGHTS, CDR2 YDEGEE. Germline trimming cut 0 bases from V and 4 bases from J; bases unmatched to any gene: 2. This CDR3 has 15 amino acids.

This chain links TRBV15 with TRBJ2-3, with 11 bases fitting TRBD2. J lost 11 bases, V lost 0 bases, and 25 bases had no gene match. The CDR3 sequence is 21 residues long. Germline-derived CDR1 and CDR2 are LNHNV and YYDKDF (reference sequence). The CDR3 is CATSRDRVGTGGGLAERGQYF. The CDR3 DNA follows: TGTGCCACCAGCAGAGATAGGGTTGGGACAGGCGGGGGACTAGCGGAGAGGGGGCAGTATTTT.

There are many counts of this clonotype. The CDR3 region is CASSLASESQYF. DNA of the CDR3: TGTGCCAGCAGCTTAGCCTCCGAAAGTCAGTATTTT. The rearrangement uses TRBV7-6 and TRBJ2-3; D remains ambiguous. The V end lost 0 bases, the J end lost 12 bases, and 10 bases lay between the germline ends. The CDR3 is 12 amino acids. Looked up from germline, CDR1 is SGHVS and CDR2 is FNYEAQ.

This clonotype was found many times. The rearrangement uses TRBV6-1 and TRBJ1-5; D call uncertain. CDR3 length equals 14 residues. Trimming stripped 6 bases from V and 2 bases from J, with 11 bases between. The germline CDR1 and CDR2 sequences are MNHNS and SASEGT. DNA for the CDR3: TGTGCCAGCAGCCAAAAGCGGGGCAATCAGCCCCAGCATTTT. Protein product: CASSQKRGNQPQHF.

The table lists this clonotype with many counts. The chain recombines TRBV7-2 with TRBJ1-1; possibly TRBD1 for D (6 bases). V lost 2 bases and J lost 11, with 12 bases in between. The CDR3 has 12 residues. CDR1 and CDR2 (germline): SGHTA, FQGNSA. The CDR3 reads CASSLSQGRAFF. The DNA for the CDR3 is TGTGCCAGCAGCTTATCACAGGGTCGTGCTTTCTTT.